This T cell receptor (beta chain) was retrieved from a study of cytomegalovirus exposure and HLA in healthy donors. CDR1 is PRHDT and CDR2 is FYEKMQ in the germline V gene (reference sequence). The CDR3 spans 15 residues. Between the trimmed V and J ends, which lost 4 bases and 5 bases, there was a span of 14 bases. This clone was detected a few times. Its cognate antigen is unknown. Notes on the study in general: According to an earlier analysis, most TCR beta V segments yielded productive rearrangements about 87% or about 30% of the time. Researchers catalogued approximately 170 TCR beta chains as cytomegalovirus-associated.

The study ran its PCR with 60 Vbeta and 13 Jbeta primers. Method: immunoSEQ multiplex PCR; TCRdb's copy keeps in-frame clones and lacks some. The sample shows 200,000 to 250,000 clones, 65% to 85% of them seen only once. This chain connects TRBV13 to TRBJ2-2, with a weak D call TRBD1 (6 bases). This clonotype was sampled from a man aged 25 to 40 in good health and CMV-seronegative. Sequencing was carried out using PBMCs. The CDR3 nucleotides are TGTGCCAGCAGCTCCGAGACAGGCGGGACCGGGGAGCTGTTTTTT. This codes for CASSSETGGTGELFF.